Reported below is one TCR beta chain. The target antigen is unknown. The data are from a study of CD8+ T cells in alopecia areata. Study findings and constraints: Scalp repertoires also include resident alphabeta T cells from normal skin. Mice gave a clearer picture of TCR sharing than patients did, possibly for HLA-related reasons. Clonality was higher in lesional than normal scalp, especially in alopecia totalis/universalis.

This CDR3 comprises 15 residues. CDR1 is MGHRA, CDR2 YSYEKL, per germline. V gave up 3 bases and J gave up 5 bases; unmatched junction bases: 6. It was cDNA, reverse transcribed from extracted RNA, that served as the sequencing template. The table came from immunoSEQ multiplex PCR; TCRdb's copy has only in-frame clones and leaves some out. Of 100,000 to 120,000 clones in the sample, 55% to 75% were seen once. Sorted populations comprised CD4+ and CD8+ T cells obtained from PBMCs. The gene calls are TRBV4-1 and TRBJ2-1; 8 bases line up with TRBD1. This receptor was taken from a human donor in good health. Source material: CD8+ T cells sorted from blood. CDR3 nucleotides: TGCGCCAGCAGCCAGCGACAGGGGCTACACAATGAGCAGTTCTTC. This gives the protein CASSQRQGLHNEQFF.